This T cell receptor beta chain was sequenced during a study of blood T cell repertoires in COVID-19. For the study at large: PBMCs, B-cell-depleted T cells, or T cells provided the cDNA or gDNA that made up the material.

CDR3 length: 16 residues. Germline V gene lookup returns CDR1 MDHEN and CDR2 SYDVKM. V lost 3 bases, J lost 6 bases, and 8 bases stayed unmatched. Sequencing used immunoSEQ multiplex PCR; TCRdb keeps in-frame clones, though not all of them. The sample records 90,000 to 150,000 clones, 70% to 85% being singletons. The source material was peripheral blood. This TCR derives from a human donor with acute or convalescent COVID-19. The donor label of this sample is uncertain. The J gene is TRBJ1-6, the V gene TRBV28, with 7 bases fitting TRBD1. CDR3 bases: TGTGCCAGCAGTTTTGCAGGGGGAATGGGTAATTCACCCCTCCACTTT. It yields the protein CASSFAGGMGNSPLHF.